A single sample is the source of the 22 T cell receptor beta chains below, sequenced in a study of cytomegalovirus exposure and HLA in healthy donors. Sequenced by immunoSEQ multiplex PCR; TCRdb stores in-frame clones only, minus some. The data contain about 220,000 clones, roughly 89% of them singletons. Material: PBMCs. All receptors derive from a man aged 18 to 29 in good health and CMV-seronegative.

This clone was detected once. The rearrangement uses TRBV4-1 and TRBJ2-7, with 12 positions matching TRBD2. This CDR3 is 16 amino acids long. Germline V lookup: CDR1 MGHRA, CDR2 YSYEKL. J gave up 2 bases and V 2 bases, and 4 bases lay outside the gene matches. CDR3 coding DNA: TGCGCCAGCAGCCAACGGACTAGCGGGACCACCTACGAGCAGTACTTC. Residues: CASSQRTSGTTYEQYF.

This chain links TRBV7-2 with TRBJ1-6; 10 positions match TRBD1. This CDR3 comprises 15 residues. The V segment lost 4 bases and the J segment 10 bases; nucleotides outside the gene matches: 7. Per germline, CDR1 SGHTA and CDR2 FQGNSA. Written as DNA, the CDR3 is TGTGCCAGCAGCTACCGGGACAGGGGTGCCTCACCCCTCCACTTT. Translated, it gives CASSYRDRGASPLHF.

The V gene is TRBV7-9, the J gene TRBJ2-2, with 8 positions matching TRBD2. V trimming: 1 base; J trimming: 0 bases; junction bases outside the gene matches: 4. Germline CDR1 reads SEHNR; CDR2 reads FQNEAQ (reference sequence). This CDR3 has 17 residues. CDR3 DNA sequence: TGTGCCAGCAGCTTAGTTTGGCGGGGGGCGAACACCGGGGAGCTGTTTTTT. Its protein is CASSLVWRGANTGELFF.

The V and J genes are TRBV6-1 and TRBJ2-1; 12 bases line up with TRBD2. The CDR3 covers 15 residues. CDR1 and CDR2 from the germline V gene are MNHNS and SASEGT. The junction had 4 bases not matched to a gene; V was cut back by 4 bases and J by 6 bases. CDR3 amino acids: CASSVSSGRANEQFF. CDR3 nucleotides: TGTGCCAGCAGTGTGTCTAGCGGGAGGGCCAATGAGCAGTTCTTC.

J is TRBJ2-6 and V is TRBV10-3; tentatively, D is TRBD1 (5 bases). V was pared by 8 bases and J by 0 bases, with 11 bases between. Germline CDR1 and CDR2: ENHRY and SYGVKD. The CDR3 length is 15 residues. This chain's CDR3 is CAIQIQDSGANVLTF. DNA of the CDR3: TGTGCCATCCAGATACAGGACTCTGGGGCCAACGTCCTGACTTTC.

The chain carries TRBV7-9 and TRBJ1-6, with a weak D call TRBD1 (5 bases). The CDR3 runs to 13 residues. Trimming took off 2 bases at V and 10 bases at J, with 9 bases between the two ends. Looked up from germline, CDR1 is SEHNR and CDR2 is FQNEAQ (reference sequence). In DNA form, the CDR3 reads TGTGCCAGCAGCTTACAGGGCGCCTCACCCCTCCACTTT. Translating gives CASSLQGASPLHF.

The chain uses TRBV5-4 and TRBJ1-1; possibly TRBD1 for D (5 bases). Looked up from germline, CDR1 is SGHNT and CDR2 is YYREEE (reference sequence). The CDR3 has 13 amino acids. Between the trimmed V and J ends, which lost 4 bases and 5 bases, there was a span of 12 bases. The CDR3 DNA follows: TGTGCCAGCAGCCGACAGCGAGAGACTGAAGCTTTCTTT. Translation: CASSRQRETEAFF.

The V gene is TRBV20-1, the J gene TRBJ1-2; maybe TRBD1 (6 bases). Germline loops: CDR1 DFQATT, CDR2 SNEGSKA (reference sequence). The CDR3 contains 11 residues. With 5 bases removed from V and 6 bases from J, the gap between germline ends came to 10 bases. The CDR3 loop reads CSAWDTNGYTF. The CDR3, as DNA: TGCAGTGCTTGGGACACCAATGGCTACACCTTC.

The rearrangement joins TRBV5-8 to TRBJ1-5; 7 nucleotides match TRBD1. Germline V CDR1 and CDR2: SGHTS, YDEGEE. The CDR3 covers 16 residues. V shed 4 bases and J 0 bases; nucleotides not matched to a gene: 7. DNA of the CDR3: TGTGCCAGCAGCGCGGACAGGAGTTATAGCAATCAGCCCCAGCATTTT. This translates into CASSADRSYSNQPQHF.

This chain uses TRBV28 with TRBJ2-1, with TRBD1 as a possible D gene (5 bases). V lost 3 bases, J lost 3 bases, and 9 bases lay in between. Germline V gene sequence: CDR1 MDHEN, CDR2 SYDVKM. The CDR3 extends over 14 amino acids. The CDR3 nucleotides are TGTGCCAGCAGTTTCCAGGGAATCTACAATGAGCAGTTCTTC. It encodes CASSFQGIYNEQFF.

CDR3 nucleotide sequence: TGTGCCAGCAGTTACTCGTCGTTATCTGGGGCCAACGTCCTGACTTTC. Amino acid sequence: CASSYSSLSGANVLTF. The chain links TRBV6-5 to TRBJ2-6; D gene uncertain. This CDR3 has 16 residues. V was cut by 0 bases and J by 1 base, with 7 bases left in between. In germline, CDR1 is MNHEY, CDR2 SVGAGI.

This clone was recorded only once. This rearrangement joins TRBV6-5 to TRBJ2-1, with TRBD2 identical over 14 bases. Germline lookup yields CDR1 MNHEY and CDR2 SVGAGI. Trimming took 2 bases from V and 7 from J; bases not matched to a gene: 4. The length of the CDR3 is 16 residues. CDR3 in amino acids: CASSYATSGGANEQFF. In DNA, the CDR3 is TGTGCCAGCAGTTACGCGACTAGCGGGGGGGCAAATGAGCAGTTCTTC.

The chain is built from TRBV19 and TRBJ2-3; possibly TRBD2 for D (6 bases). This CDR3 is 13 amino acids long. V lost 10 bases, J lost 5 bases, and 16 bases lay in between. Germline V CDR1 and CDR2: LNHDA, SQIVND (reference sequence). CDR3 sequence (DNA): TGTGCCACCTCGAAGCGGGTGAGAGATACGCAGTATTTT. Its translation is CATSKRVRDTQYF.

The chain employs TRBV5-1 and TRBJ2-2; 7 bases fit TRBD1. The junction had 2 bases not matched to a gene; V was cut back by 0 bases and J by 6 bases. CDR3 size: 14 residues. Germline values: CDR1 SGHRS, CDR2 YFSETQ. CDR3 coding DNA: TGCGCCAGCAGCTTGGCTAGGGGGCCCGGGGAGCTGTTTTTT. Translation gives CASSLARGPGELFF.

The chain combines TRBV2 with TRBJ1-4; TRBD1 matches 8 bases. Germline V gives CDR1 SNHLY, CDR2 FYNNEI. V was pared by 1 base and J by 7 bases, with 5 bases of the junction left unmatched. The CDR3 has 15 residues. The CDR3 reads CASSEGGTGFEKLFF. CDR3 coding DNA: TGTGCCAGCAGTGAAGGGGGGACAGGTTTTGAAAAACTGTTTTTT.

V usage is TRBV2 and J usage is TRBJ2-7, with 12 bases aligning to TRBD2. V shed 4 bases and J 5 bases; nucleotides not matched to a gene: 3. CDR3 size: 14 residues. Germline V gene lookup returns CDR1 SNHLY and CDR2 FYNNEI. As DNA, the CDR3 is TGTGCCAGCAGTGCCTCTAGCGGGAGGGACGAGCAGTACTTC. Translating it yields CASSASSGRDEQYF.

The gene calls are TRBV2 and TRBJ1-1; 7 bases fit TRBD1. The CDR3 runs 15 residues. Germline loops: CDR1 SNHLY, CDR2 FYNNEI. J gave up 1 base and V 11 bases, and 13 bases lay outside the gene matches. CDR3 amino acids: CAGQTDRAGNTEAFF. The CDR3 DNA reads TGTGCCGGACAAACCGACAGGGCAGGGAACACTGAAGCTTTCTTT.

The chain couples TRBV6-5 to TRBJ2-5, with D perhaps TRBD1 (6 bases). The V end was cut by 8 bases, the J end by 5 bases, with 18 bases between. Germline V gene data show CDR1 as MNHEY and CDR2 as SVGAGI. The CDR3 sequence is 14 residues long. Written as DNA, the CDR3 is TGTGCCAGCCTCGACAGTACCACAGGGGAGACCCAGTACTTC. Its protein is CASLDSTTGETQYF.

The chain uses TRBV27 and TRBJ2-1; weak D call: TRBD2 (5 bases). This CDR3 has 14 amino acids. The germline V and J ends were trimmed by 6 bases and 0 bases, with 9 bases remaining between them. Germline V gives CDR1 MNHEY, CDR2 SMNVEV (reference sequence). CDR3: CASRRASSYNEQFF. In DNA, the CDR3 is TGTGCCAGCAGGAGGGCGAGCTCCTACAATGAGCAGTTCTTC.

The chain couples TRBV5-4 to TRBJ2-3; TRBD2 aligns across 10 bases. In germline, CDR1 is SGHNT, CDR2 YYREEE (reference sequence). Trimming took 5 bases from V and 5 from J; bases not matched to a gene: 2. This CDR3 spans 13 amino acids. CDR3 sequence reads: CASSIAGGDTQYF. In nucleotides, the CDR3 is TGTGCCAGCAGTATAGCGGGAGGAGATACGCAGTATTTT.

This clone was seen ten or more times. V is TRBV28 and J is TRBJ2-7, with 10 bases lining up with TRBD1. Germline CDR1 and CDR2: MDHEN and SYDVKM. The CDR3 covers 17 residues. With 7 bases clipped from V and 4 bases from J, the junction kept 16 bases outside the gene matches. CDR3 in amino acids: CASTPGQGVQVWYEQYF. CDR3 bases: TGTGCCAGCACCCCCGGACAGGGGGTCCAGGTGTGGTACGAGCAGTACTTC.

The chain uses TRBV4-2 and TRBJ2-7; TRBD1 matches 12 bases. The germline V gene has CDR1 LGHNA and CDR2 YNFKEQ. The CDR3 has 16 amino acids. Unmatched junction bases numbered 6, after V lost 0 bases and J lost 6 bases. CDR3: CASSQDPGQGASEQYF. CDR3 in DNA: TGTGCCAGCAGCCAAGATCCGGGACAGGGGGCGTCCGAGCAGTACTTC.